A single sample is the source of the 26 T cell receptor beta chains below, sequenced in a study of PD-L1 blockade in urothelial cancer. Method: immunoSEQ multiplex PCR; TCRdb's copy keeps in-frame clones and lacks some. The sample carries 35,000 or so clones, about a third recorded once. The sequences come from tumor tissue, collected before atezolizumab (anti-PD-L1) treatment. The receptors were gathered from a man aged 55 to 69 with urothelial cancer.

This clone was counted only a few times. The V and J genes are TRBV9 and TRBJ2-2; unclear D gene. This CDR3 has 13 amino acids. V was clipped by 4 bases and J by 5 bases, with 9 bases between them. Germline V gives CDR1 SGDLS, CDR2 YYNGEE. DNA for the CDR3: TGTGCCAGCAGCTTATATCATACCGGGGAGCTGTTTTTT. Protein: CASSLYHTGELFF.

The CDR3 protein is CASSSTQSGQGNTEAFF. The CDR3 DNA follows: TGTGCCAGTAGCTCTACTCAATCGGGACAGGGTAACACTGAAGCTTTCTTT. V and J are TRBV19 and TRBJ1-1, with 9 bases that match TRBD1. The CDR3 totals 17 residues. V lost 6 bases, J lost 2 bases, and 13 bases stayed unmatched. Per the germline V gene, CDR1 is LNHDA and CDR2 is SQIVND (reference sequence).

Only a few counts were recorded for this clone. The CDR3 loop is CASRTGNSNQPQHF. DNA for the CDR3: TGTGCCAGCAGGACAGGGAATAGCAATCAGCCCCAGCATTTT. The chain combines TRBV6-8 with TRBJ1-5; 7 bases match TRBD1. The junction had 2 bases not matched to a gene; V was cut back by 6 bases and J by 0 bases. The V gene's germline CDR1 is MNHGY and CDR2 SAAAGT. CDR3 length equals 14 residues.

This clone appeared a few times. The chain links TRBV11-1 to TRBJ2-1; D is perhaps TRBD1 (6 bases). V lost 3 bases and J 5 bases, leaving 14 bases between the germline ends. Germline V lookup: CDR1 SGHAT, CDR2 FQDESV (reference sequence). This CDR3 is 15 amino acids long. CDR3: CASSLVQGSNNEQFF. DNA for the CDR3: TGTGCCAGCAGCTTGGTGCAGGGGTCGAACAATGAGCAGTTCTTC.

The chain couples TRBV10-2 to TRBJ1-4; D might be TRBD1 (5 bases). V lost 6 bases to trimming and J lost 6 bases, with 11 bases between them. The germline gives CDR1 WSHSY, CDR2 SAAADI. This CDR3 region has 13 residues. This CDR3 is CASRSGGYEKLFF. DNA of the CDR3: TGCGCCAGCAGATCTGGGGGATATGAAAAACTGTTTTTT.

This clone was counted a few times. V gene TRBV18 combines with J gene TRBJ2-2; D not certain. The germline V and J ends were trimmed by 3 bases and 6 bases, with 11 bases remaining between them. Germline CDR1 and CDR2: KGHSH and LQKENI. This CDR3 comprises 14 residues. The CDR3 sequence: CASSPSVSPGELFF. DNA for the CDR3: TGTGCCAGCTCACCTTCGGTATCCCCCGGGGAGCTGTTTTTT. Filled out from reference TRBV18 and TRBJ2-2, the complete variable domain reads NAGVMQNPRHLVRRRGQEARLRCSPMKGHSHVYWYRQLPEEGLKFMVYLQKENIIDESGMPKERFSAEFPKEGPSILRIQQVVRGDSAAYFCASSPSVSPGELFFGEGSRLTVL.

This chain links TRBV18 with TRBJ1-1; D remains unclear. This CDR3 has 13 residues. Per germline, CDR1 KGHSH and CDR2 LQKENI. Deletions cut 3 bases from V and 0 bases from J, with 5 bases between. The CDR3 loop reads CASSPTLNTEAFF. CDR3 DNA sequence: TGTGCCAGCTCACCGACACTGAACACTGAAGCTTTCTTT. The variable domain in full, completed from reference TRBV18 and TRBJ1-1, reads NAGVMQNPRHLVRRRGQEARLRCSPMKGHSHVYWYRQLPEEGLKFMVYLQKENIIDESGMPKERFSAEFPKEGPSILRIQQVVRGDSAAYFCASSPTLNTEAFFGQGTRLTVV.

The chain couples TRBV7-7 to TRBJ2-4, with D perhaps given as TRBD1 or TRBD2 (5 bases each). Germline V CDR1 and CDR2: SSHAT, FNYEAQ (reference sequence). The V gene lost 1 base and the J gene lost 2 bases, with 6 bases spanning the gap. CDR3 size: 14 residues. The DNA of the CDR3 is TGTGCCAGCAGCTTAGGGGGGTCCAAAAACATTCAGTACTTC. It yields the protein CASSLGGSKNIQYF.

This clone was picked up a small number of times. This sequence joins TRBV2 and TRBJ2-3; possible D gene TRBD2, 6 bases. Germline V gives CDR1 SNHLY, CDR2 FYNNEI. The CDR3 totals 14 residues. V was trimmed by 6 bases and J by 0 bases, leaving 10 bases between them. In DNA form, the CDR3 reads TGTGCCAGCAGCCGGGACTCAAGCACAGATACGCAGTATTTT. Its protein is CASSRDSSTDTQYF.

The table lists this clone with a few counts. The V and J genes are TRBV6-4 and TRBJ1-5; maybe TRBD1 (5 bases). Germline CDR1 MRHNA, CDR2 SNTAGT. The CDR3 has 14 residues. V lost 6 bases and J lost 2, with 11 bases in between. The CDR3 coding sequence is TGTGCCAGCAGAGGCGGAGGGGGCAATCAGCCCCAGCATTTT. It codes for CASRGGGGNQPQHF.

The chain uses TRBV25-1 and TRBJ2-7; possible D gene TRBD1, 5 bases. The CDR3 has 13 amino acids. Germline assignment: CDR1 MGHDK and CDR2 SYGVNS. The germline V and J ends were trimmed by 6 bases and 3 bases, with 12 bases remaining between them. Written as DNA, the CDR3 is TGTGCCAGCAGGCCGACAGAAAACTACGAGCAGTACTTC. The encoded protein is CASRPTENYEQYF.

This chain joins TRBV2 and TRBJ1-2; no clear D gene. The CDR3 spans 13 residues. The ends were cut back, 5 bases at V and 5 bases at J, with 12 bases in the middle. Germline V gene data show CDR1 as SNHLY and CDR2 as FYNNEI. The CDR3, as DNA: TGTGCCAGCAGTTTCTCCGGGTCTTATGGCTACACCTTC. Protein product: CASSFSGSYGYTF.

Concerning this clone itself: Different DNA sequences within this sample yield the same CDR3. This rearrangement joins TRBV5-1 to TRBJ2-5, with 7 bases aligning to TRBD2. The CDR3 runs 14 residues. The junction had 4 bases not matched to a gene; V was cut back by 4 bases and J by 1 base. Germline V CDR1 and CDR2: SGHRS, YFSETQ. The CDR3 sequence is CASSRGDSQETQYF. DNA for the CDR3: TGCGCCAGCAGCCGGGGGGACTCCCAAGAGACCCAGTACTTC.

Only one count was recorded for this clone. The chain links TRBV6-8 to TRBJ2-1; 10 bases line up with TRBD1. Germline V gene lookup returns CDR1 MNHGY and CDR2 SAAAGT. The CDR3 runs 16 residues. V lost 7 bases, J lost 5 bases, and 11 bases stayed unmatched. CDR3 amino acids: CASTRLGTGVHNEQFF. CDR3 nucleotides: TGTGCCAGCACTAGACTAGGGACAGGGGTCCACAATGAGCAGTTCTTC.

The CDR3: CASIMRGPPYNEQFF. The CDR3 coding sequence is TGTGCCAGCATAATGCGGGGACCTCCCTACAATGAGCAGTTCTTC. The rearrangement joins TRBV28 to TRBJ2-1; maybe TRBD2 (6 bases). Trimming pared 7 bases from V and 2 bases from J, leaving 15 bases between. The CDR3 spans 15 residues. Germline V gives CDR1 MDHEN, CDR2 SYDVKM.

This clone was found a few times. The chain carries TRBV9 and TRBJ2-7; D is perhaps TRBD1 (6 bases). The germline CDR1 and CDR2 sequences are SGDLS and YYNGEE. CDR3 length: 15 residues. Trimming took 2 bases from V and 2 from J, leaving 14 bases between them. CDR3: CASSVSQGITYEQYF. CDR3 nucleotide sequence: TGTGCCAGCAGCGTTTCTCAGGGGATTACCTACGAGCAGTACTTC. The full variable domain, completed using reference TRBV9 and TRBJ2-7, is DSGVTQTPKHLITATGQRVTLRCSPRSGDLSVYWYQQSLDQGLQFLIQYYNGEERAKGNILERFSAQQFPDLHSELNLSSLELGDSALYFCASSVSQGITYEQYFGPGTRLTVT.

The chain carries TRBV28 and TRBJ1-5; 8 bases fit TRBD1. The junction had 4 bases not matched to a gene; V was cut back by 3 bases and J by 6 bases. This CDR3 has 14 residues. The germline V gene encodes CDR1 MDHEN and CDR2 SYDVKM. CDR3 region: CASSFTGGTQPQHF. Written as DNA, the CDR3 is TGTGCCAGCAGTTTCACAGGGGGTACTCAGCCCCAGCATTTT.

The J gene is TRBJ1-2, the V gene TRBV6-8; D remains ambiguous. Germline assignment: CDR1 MNHGY and CDR2 SAAAGT. The V gene lost 7 bases and the J gene lost 1 base, with 10 bases spanning the gap. The CDR3 totals 13 residues. This CDR3 reads CASKDGHNYGYTF. DNA for the CDR3: TGTGCCAGCAAGGACGGCCATAACTATGGCTACACCTTC.

The chain uses TRBV4-1 and TRBJ1-5; D may be TRBD1 (6 bases). CDR3 length: 15 amino acids. Germline loops: CDR1 MGHRA, CDR2 YSYEKL. The V end lost 1 base, the J end lost 3 bases, and 10 bases lay between the germline ends. CDR3 nucleotide sequence: TGCGCCAGCAGCCAAGTTGGACAGTACAATCAGCCCCAGCATTTT. Translating it yields CASSQVGQYNQPQHF.

In its sample, this clone was seen a few times. The chain employs TRBV4-1 and TRBJ1-5; a weak D match, TRBD1 (5 bases). The CDR3 is made up of 16 amino acids. Between the trimmed V and J ends, which lost 1 base and 4 bases, there was a span of 14 bases. The germline V gene has CDR1 MGHRA and CDR2 YSYEKL. The CDR3 protein is CASSQGRGEGNQPQHF. CDR3 sequence (DNA): TGCGCCAGCAGCCAAGGTCGCGGGGAGGGGAATCAGCCCCAGCATTTT.

CDR3 bases: TGCGCCAGCAGTCCCTCGGGAGGGTACTACAATGAGCAGTTCTTC. Amino acid sequence: CASSPSGGYYNEQFF. The rearrangement uses TRBV10-2 and TRBJ2-1, with 8 nucleotides matching TRBD2. The germline CDR1 and CDR2 sequences are WSHSY and SAAADI. The CDR3 sequence is 15 residues long. V was clipped by 5 bases and J by 3 bases; unmatched bases: 6.

The V and J genes are TRBV7-7 and TRBJ1-4; possible D gene TRBD1, 5 bases. The CDR3 consists of 16 residues. The germline V gene has CDR1 SSHAT and CDR2 FNYEAQ (reference sequence). Between the trimmed V and J ends, which lost 5 bases and 0 bases, there was a span of 13 bases. CDR3 nucleotide sequence: TGTGCCAGCAGCCCCCTTGGGGGAGCAACTAATGAAAAACTGTTTTTT. Encoded protein: CASSPLGGATNEKLFF.

A few counts support this clone. V and J are TRBV11-3 and TRBJ2-1; the match to TRBD2 covers 8 bases. V lost 5 bases to trimming and J lost 7 bases; unmatched junction nucleotides: 10. The CDR3 loop spans 15 amino acids. Per germline, CDR1 SGHNT and CDR2 YENEEA. Here the CDR3 reads CASSSAGTSRNEQFF. As DNA, the CDR3 is TGTGCCAGCAGCAGCGCCGGGACTAGTCGGAATGAGCAGTTCTTC.

The chain joins TRBV28 to TRBJ1-3, with D tentatively TRBD1 (6 bases). Germline V lookup: CDR1 MDHEN, CDR2 SYDVKM. Trimming took 5 bases from V and 2 from J, leaving 10 bases between them. CDR3 length equals 14 residues. CDR3 sequence (DNA): TGTGCCAGCAGTCTAAACAGGGCTGGAAACACCATATATTTT. Its translation: CASSLNRAGNTIYF.

This chain connects TRBV5-1 to TRBJ2-3, with 13 bases lining up with TRBD2. The ends lost 4 bases at V and 5 bases at J; junction bases unmatched: 16. This CDR3 is built from 19 residues. Germline CDR1 and CDR2: SGHRS and YFSETQ. The DNA for the CDR3 is TGCGCCAGCAGCCCCGAACTAGCGGGAGGGCCGGTAGGCGGAGATACGCAGTATTTT. This gives the protein CASSPELAGGPVGGDTQYF.

The chain is built from TRBV19 and TRBJ1-6; D not resolved. Germline V gene sequence: CDR1 LNHDA, CDR2 SQIVND (reference sequence). Deletions cut 6 bases from V and 5 bases from J, with 17 bases between. This CDR3 comprises 16 residues. The CDR3 coding sequence is TGTGCCAGTAGAAAAGGGTCAGACCCTAATAATTCACCCCTCCACTTT. Translating gives CASRKGSDPNNSPLHF.